The 25 T cell receptor beta chains presented below share a single source sample, sequenced in a study of T-cell reconstitution after alpha-beta-depleted transplantation in children. This sample's TCRbeta library carried unique molecular identifier barcodes. MiXCR was run by TCRdb on the PCR reads, yielding one entry per CDR3 protein. The sample has under 450,000 distinct CDR3 sequences, approximately 12% seen once; the top ten hold around 4.1%. The sequences come from PBMCs, collected from the stem cell graft. These TCRs come from a human donor who donated a stem cell graft to a child with Fanconi anemia.

In its sample, this clonotype was seen many times. This rearrangement joins TRBV15 to TRBJ2-7; possible D gene TRBD1, 5 bases. The CDR3 has 13 amino acids. Germline loops: CDR1 LNHNV, CDR2 YYDKDF (reference sequence). V was shortened by 0 bases and J by 3 bases, with 6 bases between the two germline ends. The chain's CDR3 is CATSREGDYEQYV. The CDR3 bases are TGTGCCACCAGCAGAGAAGGGGACTACGAGCAGTACGTC.

This clonotype was picked up a small number of times. J is TRBJ2-6 and V is TRBV20-1, with 8 bases fitting TRBD2. Germline assignment: CDR1 DFQATT and CDR2 SNEGSKA (reference sequence). The J segment lost 0 bases and the V segment lost 3 bases, leaving 4 bases of the junction unmatched. The CDR3 extends over 16 amino acids. CDR3 bases: TGCAGTGCTAGGTTAGCGGGATTCTCTGGGGCCAACGTCCTGACTTTC. The encoded protein is CSARLAGFSGANVLTF.

The gene calls are TRBV10-3 and TRBJ1-5; tentatively, D is TRBD1 (5 bases). The CDR3 runs to 14 residues. Germline values: CDR1 ENHRY, CDR2 SYGVKD. V was cut by 4 bases and J by 0 bases, with 7 bases left in between. The CDR3 region has the DNA TGTGCCATCAGTGGACAGACTAGCAATCAGCCCCAGCATTTT. It is translated as CAISGQTSNQPQHF.

This chain uses TRBV20-1 with TRBJ2-5; 13 bases map to TRBD2. The V gene's germline CDR1 is DFQATT and CDR2 SNEGSKA (reference sequence). The CDR3 has 16 residues. The V gene end was trimmed by 4 bases and the J gene end by 5 bases; junction bases not matched to a gene: 10. Here the CDR3 reads CSATDPGLAGHETQYF. For the CDR3, the DNA is TGCAGTGCTACTGACCCGGGACTAGCGGGGCATGAGACCCAGTACTTC.

This clonotype was seen only a few times. The genes are TRBV27 and TRBJ2-3; 8 bases fit TRBD1. This CDR3 has 16 residues. The trim removed 5 bases at V and 0 bases at J, leaving 7 bases unmatched. The germline CDR1 and CDR2 sequences are MNHEY and SMNVEV (reference sequence). This chain's CDR3 is CASSPRQGSSTDTQYF. The CDR3 DNA reads TGTGCCAGCAGTCCCAGACAGGGGTCTAGCACAGATACGCAGTATTTT.

The rearrangement joins TRBV14 to TRBJ2-4; D is ambiguous. V lost 1 base to trimming and J lost 0 bases, with 10 bases between them. The CDR3 contains 16 residues. Germline CDR1 is SGHDN and CDR2 is FVKESK. DNA of the CDR3: TGTGCCAGCAGCCAAGGTCCGGCCCTAGCCAAAAACATTCAGTACTTC. Its translation is CASSQGPALAKNIQYF.

This clonotype was picked up many times. The rearrangement joins TRBV29-1 to TRBJ1-1, with unresolved D. The CDR3 extends over 13 amino acids. Deletions cut 7 bases from V and 3 bases from J, with 15 bases between. Germline loops: CDR1 SQVTM, CDR2 ANQGSEA. This CDR3 reads CSALARADTEAFF. The CDR3 coding sequence is TGCAGCGCCCTGGCGCGGGCTGACACTGAAGCTTTCTTT.

The chain joins TRBV7-2 to TRBJ2-5, with TRBD1 as a possible D gene (6 bases). V gave up 0 bases and J gave up 2 bases, with 13 bases separating them. In germline, CDR1 is SGHTA, CDR2 FQGNSA. The CDR3 runs 16 residues. The CDR3 sequence: CASSLASGVGQETQYF. CDR3 bases: TGTGCCAGCAGCTTAGCTTCAGGGGTGGGGCAAGAGACCCAGTACTTC.

The sample holds a few counts of this clonotype. The chain couples TRBV5-1 to TRBJ2-7; D is unresolved. The CDR3 has 15 residues. Germline V gives CDR1 SGHRS, CDR2 YFSETQ. V lost 0 bases, J lost 0 bases, and 10 bases lay in between. DNA for the CDR3: TGCGCCAGCAGCTTGGTTCCAGGCGACTCCTACGAGCAGTACTTC. Protein product: CASSLVPGDSYEQYF.

V and J are TRBV20-1 and TRBJ2-6; 7 bases agree with TRBD2. Trimming cost V 5 bases and J 0 bases; bases outside gene matches: 10. The CDR3 extends over 17 amino acids. The germline gives CDR1 DFQATT, CDR2 SNEGSKA (reference sequence). CDR3 nucleotide sequence: TGCAGTGCTTTAAGTAGGGAGGGCACCTCTGGGGCCAACGTCCTGACTTTC. Amino acids: CSALSREGTSGANVLTF.

This clonotype was seen repeatedly, ten times or more. This chain links TRBV27 with TRBJ2-5; the match to TRBD2 covers 7 bases. Trimming took 7 bases from V and 2 from J; bases not matched to a gene: 10. Germline CDR1 is MNHEY and CDR2 is SMNVEV (reference sequence). The CDR3 has 15 amino acids. The CDR3 bases are TGTGCCAGCACTCCCCGGGCTAGCGGACAAGAGACCCAGTACTTC. This sequence encodes CASTPRASGQETQYF.

The gene calls are TRBV5-1 and TRBJ1-4; D gene unclear. The CDR3 is 13 amino acids. Trimming removed 4 bases at V and 7 bases at J, with 11 bases between. Germline CDR1 SGHRS, CDR2 YFSETQ. The DNA for the CDR3 is TGCGCCAGCAGCATTGGTCCTACTGAAAAACTGTTTTTT. Amino acid sequence: CASSIGPTEKLFF.

This clonotype showed up just a few times. The J gene is TRBJ1-3, the V gene TRBV7-4, with TRBD1 matching over 8 bases. J lost 2 bases, V lost 1 base, and 28 bases had no gene match. The CDR3 is made up of 24 amino acids. The germline V gene encodes CDR1 SGHVT and CDR2 SQSDAQ. CDR3 DNA sequence: TGTGCCAGCAGCTTAGTCAGGAGGAGCGGCGTAGGGCATGAAGACAGGGGTCCTGGAAACACCATATATTTT. Protein product: CASSLVRRSGVGHEDRGPGNTIYF.

The V and J genes are TRBV15 and TRBJ1-1; D is unclear. The CDR3 consists of 12 residues. The germline CDR1 and CDR2 sequences are LNHNV and YYDKDF (reference sequence). Trimming left V 0 bases short and J 4 bases short, with 3 bases between. Here the CDR3 DNA reads TGTGCCACCAGCAGAGAAATCACTGAAGCTTTCTTT. This codes for CATSREITEAFF.

The chain is built from TRBV4-2 and TRBJ2-7; D gene unclear. This CDR3 region has 13 residues. The V gene lost 5 bases and the J gene lost 6 bases, with 14 bases spanning the gap. Germline V gene lookup returns CDR1 LGHNA and CDR2 YNFKEQ. Here the CDR3 reads CASSEGPHREQYF. In DNA, the CDR3 is TGTGCCAGCAGCGAAGGTCCCCATCGCGAGCAGTACTTC.

As for this clonotype: One end of the junction fails to match germline, which may point to a read error. The J gene is TRBJ1-1, the V gene TRBV4-3; D gene uncertain. The CDR3 is 14 residues long. Germline CDR1 LGHNA, CDR2 YSLEER. CDR3 loop: CASSQGGVNAEAFF. The CDR3 DNA reads as TGCGCCAGCAGCCAAGGGGGTGTGAACGCTGAAGCTTTCTTT.

In its sample, this clonotype was seen many times. This rearrangement joins TRBV5-1 to TRBJ2-3, with a weak D call TRBD2 (5 bases). Trimming pared 0 bases from V and 6 bases from J, leaving 11 bases between. Germline V gene lookup returns CDR1 SGHRS and CDR2 YFSETQ. CDR3 size: 14 residues. This chain's CDR3 is CASSLESSGDTQYF. The CDR3, as DNA: TGCGCCAGCAGCTTGGAGAGTTCGGGGGATACGCAGTATTTT.

This clonotype turned up a few times. This sequence joins TRBV11-2 and TRBJ2-3, with D uncertain. The CDR3 extends over 13 amino acids. Germline V CDR1 and CDR2: SGHAT, FQNNGV. V lost 0 bases and J 4 bases, leaving 5 bases between the germline ends. As DNA, the CDR3 is TGTGCCAGCAGCTTAGAAGCCCCAGATACGCAGTATTTT. Translation gives CASSLEAPDTQYF.

Many counts were recorded for this clonotype. This CDR3 is CASSESYVAFF. CDR3 nucleotide sequence: TGTGCCAGCAGTGAGAGCTACGTGGCTTTCTTT. This chain uses TRBV25-1 with TRBJ1-1; D is unresolved. Germline V gives CDR1 MGHDK, CDR2 SYGVNS. V lost 3 bases, J lost 11 bases, and 10 bases lay in between. This CDR3 contains 11 residues.

This clonotype was seen more than once but under ten times. This sequence joins TRBV29-1 and TRBJ2-7, with D maybe TRBD2 (6 bases). The V end lost 0 bases, the J end lost 4 bases, and 13 bases lay between the germline ends. The V gene's germline CDR1 is SQVTM and CDR2 ANQGSEA. CDR3 length: 14 residues. The CDR3 bases are TGCAGCGTTGAAGATCGATCGGAGGGTTACGAGCAGTACTTC. It translates to CSVEDRSEGYEQYF.

This clonotype was seen a handful of times. This chain connects TRBV3-1 to TRBJ1-2; D is uncertain. The CDR3 consists of 16 residues. V was shortened by 4 bases and J by 8 bases, with 23 bases between the two germline ends. Germline V gives CDR1 LGHDT, CDR2 YNNKEL (reference sequence). The CDR3 reads CASSPTWAVTSHGYTF. The CDR3 region has the DNA TGTGCCAGCAGCCCGACTTGGGCAGTTACCTCCCACGGCTACACCTTC.

The V call is TRBV30, the J call TRBJ1-5; D might be TRBD1 (6 bases). This CDR3 has 14 residues. Germline CDR1 GTSNPN, CDR2 SVGIG (reference sequence). V lost 1 base and J 3 bases, leaving 10 bases between the germline ends. The CDR3 sequence is CAWSGTALNQPQHF. The CDR3 region has the DNA TGTGCCTGGAGTGGGACAGCACTCAATCAGCCCCAGCATTTT. The full variable domain, completed using reference TRBV30 and TRBJ1-5, is SQTIHQWPATLVQPVGSPLSLECTVEGTSNPNLYWYRQAAGRGLQLLFYSVGIGQISSEVPQNLSASRPQDRQFILSSKKLLLSDSGFYLCAWSGTALNQPQHFGDGTRLSIL.

The rearrangement uses TRBV5-1 and TRBJ2-5; maybe TRBD1 (6 bases). There are 15 residues in the CDR3. V was cut by 2 bases and J by 7 bases, with 18 bases left in between. The germline V gene has CDR1 SGHRS and CDR2 YFSETQ. For the CDR3, the DNA is TGCGCCAGCAGCTTAAGCTGGGGGCGCGAGGGGACCCAGTACTTC. This sequence encodes CASSLSWGREGTQYF.

This clonotype was recorded at least ten times. The rearrangement uses TRBV20-1 and TRBJ2-2, with D possibly TRBD1 on 5 matching bases. This CDR3 is built from 14 residues. Trimming pared 0 bases from V and 2 bases from J, leaving 7 bases between. CDR1 and CDR2 from the germline V gene are DFQATT and SNEGSKA (reference sequence). The CDR3 DNA sequence: TGCAGTGCTAGAGATAGGGGTAACACCGGGGAGCTGTTTTTT. It yields the protein CSARDRGNTGELFF.

This clonotype was detected many times. The rearrangement uses TRBV20-1 and TRBJ2-1; D is ambiguous. The germline gives CDR1 DFQATT, CDR2 SNEGSKA (reference sequence). This CDR3 is 10 amino acids long. The V gene lost 7 bases and the J gene lost 7 bases, with 8 bases spanning the gap. The CDR3 region has the DNA TGCAGTGGATTTAAAAATGAGCAGTTCTTC. It translates to CSGFKNEQFF.